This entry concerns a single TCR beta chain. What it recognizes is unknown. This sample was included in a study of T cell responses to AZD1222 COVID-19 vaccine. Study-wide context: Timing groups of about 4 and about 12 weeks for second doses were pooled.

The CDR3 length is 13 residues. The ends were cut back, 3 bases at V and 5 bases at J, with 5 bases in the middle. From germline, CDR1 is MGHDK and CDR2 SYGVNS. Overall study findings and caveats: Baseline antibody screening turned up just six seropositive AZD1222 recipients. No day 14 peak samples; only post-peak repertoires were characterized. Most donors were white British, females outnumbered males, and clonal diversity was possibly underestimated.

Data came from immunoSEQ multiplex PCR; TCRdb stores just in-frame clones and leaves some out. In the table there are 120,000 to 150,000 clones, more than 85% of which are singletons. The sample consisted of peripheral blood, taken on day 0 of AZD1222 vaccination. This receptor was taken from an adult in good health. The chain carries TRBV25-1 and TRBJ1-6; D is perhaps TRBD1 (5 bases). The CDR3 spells CASSETDNSPLHF. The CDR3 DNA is TGTGCCAGCAGTGAGACAGATAATTCACCCCTCCACTTT.